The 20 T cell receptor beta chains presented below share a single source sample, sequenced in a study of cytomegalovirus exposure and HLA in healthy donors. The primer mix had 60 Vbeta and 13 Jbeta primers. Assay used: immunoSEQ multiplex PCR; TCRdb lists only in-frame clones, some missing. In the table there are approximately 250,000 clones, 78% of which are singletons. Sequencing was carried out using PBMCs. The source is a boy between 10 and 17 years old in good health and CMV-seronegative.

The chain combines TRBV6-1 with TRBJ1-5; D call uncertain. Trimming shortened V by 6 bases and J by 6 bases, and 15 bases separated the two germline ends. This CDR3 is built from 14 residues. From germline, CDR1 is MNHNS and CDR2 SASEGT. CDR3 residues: CASRAIEGGQPQHF. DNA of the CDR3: TGTGCCAGCAGGGCTATAGAAGGAGGTCAGCCCCAGCATTTT.

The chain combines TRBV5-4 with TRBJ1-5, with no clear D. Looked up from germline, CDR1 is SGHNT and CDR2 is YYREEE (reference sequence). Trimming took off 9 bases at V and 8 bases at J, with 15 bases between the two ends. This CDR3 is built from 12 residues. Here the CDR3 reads CATGYSGEPQHF. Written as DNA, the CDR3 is TGTGCCACGGGGTATAGCGGGGAGCCCCAGCATTTT.

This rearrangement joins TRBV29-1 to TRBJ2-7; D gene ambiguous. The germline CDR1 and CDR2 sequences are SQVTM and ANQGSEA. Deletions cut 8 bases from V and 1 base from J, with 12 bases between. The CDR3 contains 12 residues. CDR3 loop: CSFPCVSYEQYF. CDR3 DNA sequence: TGCAGCTTCCCGTGTGTTTCCTACGAGCAGTACTTC.

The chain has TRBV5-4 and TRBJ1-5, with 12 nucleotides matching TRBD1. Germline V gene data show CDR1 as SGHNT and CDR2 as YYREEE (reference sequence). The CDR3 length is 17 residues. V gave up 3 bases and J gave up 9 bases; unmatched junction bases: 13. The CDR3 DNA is TGTGCCAGCAGCTCCGGGACAGGGGGCGTCGGAGGTCGGCCCCAGCATTTT. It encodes CASSSGTGGVGGRPQHF.

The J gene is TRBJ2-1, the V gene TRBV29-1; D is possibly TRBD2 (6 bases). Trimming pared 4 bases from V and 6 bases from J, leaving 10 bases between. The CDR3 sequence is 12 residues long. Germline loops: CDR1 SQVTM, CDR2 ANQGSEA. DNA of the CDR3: TGCAGCGTTGGGGACGGGAGCAATGAGCAGTTCTTC. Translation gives CSVGDGSNEQFF.

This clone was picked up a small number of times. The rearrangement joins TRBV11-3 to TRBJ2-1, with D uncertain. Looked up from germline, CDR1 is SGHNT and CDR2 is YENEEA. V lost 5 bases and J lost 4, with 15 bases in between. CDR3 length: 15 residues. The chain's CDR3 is CASSPRQKIYNEQFF. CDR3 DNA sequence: TGTGCCAGCAGCCCACGACAAAAGATATACAATGAGCAGTTCTTC.

Written as DNA, the CDR3 is TGTGCCAGCAGCTCTAGCGGGAGAGGGTACGAGCAGTACTTC. It encodes CASSSSGRGYEQYF. The V and J genes are TRBV7-2 and TRBJ2-7; 10 bases fit TRBD2. The CDR3 runs 14 residues. From germline, CDR1 is SGHTA and CDR2 FQGNSA. The J segment lost 4 bases and the V segment lost 4 bases, leaving 4 bases of the junction unmatched.

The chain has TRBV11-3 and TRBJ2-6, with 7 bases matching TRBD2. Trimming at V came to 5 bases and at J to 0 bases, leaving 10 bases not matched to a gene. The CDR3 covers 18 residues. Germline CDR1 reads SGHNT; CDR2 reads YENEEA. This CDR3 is CASSGAGGIYSGANVLTF. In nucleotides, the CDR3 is TGTGCCAGCAGCGGGGCCGGGGGGATTTACTCTGGGGCCAACGTCCTGACTTTC. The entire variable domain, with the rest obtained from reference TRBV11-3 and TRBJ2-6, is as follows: EAGVVQSPRYKIIEKKQPVAFWCNPISGHNTLYWYLQNLGQGPELLIRYENEEAVDDSQLPKDRFSAERLKGVDSTLKIQPAELGDSAVYLCASSGAGGIYSGANVLTFGAGSRLTVL.

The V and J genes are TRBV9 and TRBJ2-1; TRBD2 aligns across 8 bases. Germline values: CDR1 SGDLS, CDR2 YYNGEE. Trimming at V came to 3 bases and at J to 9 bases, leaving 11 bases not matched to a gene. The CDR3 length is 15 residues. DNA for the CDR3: TGTGCCAGCAGCGCACCGGGACTAGTATATGCTGAGCAGTTCTTC. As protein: CASSAPGLVYAEQFF.

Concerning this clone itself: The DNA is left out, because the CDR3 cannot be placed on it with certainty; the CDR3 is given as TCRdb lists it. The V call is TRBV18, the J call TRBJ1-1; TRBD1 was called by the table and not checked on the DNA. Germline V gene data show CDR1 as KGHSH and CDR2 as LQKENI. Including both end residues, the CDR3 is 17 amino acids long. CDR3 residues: CASSPFGPGGENTEAFF.

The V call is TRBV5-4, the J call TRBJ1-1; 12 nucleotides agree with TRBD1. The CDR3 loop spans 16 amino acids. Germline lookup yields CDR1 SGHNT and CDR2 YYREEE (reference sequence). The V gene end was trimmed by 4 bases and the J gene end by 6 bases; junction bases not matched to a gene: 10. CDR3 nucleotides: TGTGCCAGCAGCGGAGAGGGACAGGGGGCGAGGGCTGAAGCTTTCTTT. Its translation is CASSGEGQGARAEAFF.

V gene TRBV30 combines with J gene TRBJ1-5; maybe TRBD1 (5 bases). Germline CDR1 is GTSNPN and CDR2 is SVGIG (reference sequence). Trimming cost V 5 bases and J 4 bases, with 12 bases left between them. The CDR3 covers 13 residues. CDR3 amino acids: CAWAVGGNQPQHF. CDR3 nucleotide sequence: TGTGCCTGGGCGGTGGGGGGGAATCAGCCCCAGCATTTT.

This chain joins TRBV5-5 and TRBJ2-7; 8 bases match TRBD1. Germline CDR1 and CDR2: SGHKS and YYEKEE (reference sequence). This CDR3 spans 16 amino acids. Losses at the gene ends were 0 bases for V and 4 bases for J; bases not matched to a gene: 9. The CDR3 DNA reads TGTGCCAGCAGCTTGGGAGGCCAGGGGGCAACGTACGAGCAGTACTTC. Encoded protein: CASSLGGQGATYEQYF.

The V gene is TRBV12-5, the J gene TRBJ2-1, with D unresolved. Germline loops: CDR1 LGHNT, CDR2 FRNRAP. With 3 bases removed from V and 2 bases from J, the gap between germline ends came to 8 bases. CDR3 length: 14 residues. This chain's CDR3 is CASGFGPPYNEQFF. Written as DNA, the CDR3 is TGTGCTAGTGGTTTTGGGCCCCCCTACAATGAGCAGTTCTTC.

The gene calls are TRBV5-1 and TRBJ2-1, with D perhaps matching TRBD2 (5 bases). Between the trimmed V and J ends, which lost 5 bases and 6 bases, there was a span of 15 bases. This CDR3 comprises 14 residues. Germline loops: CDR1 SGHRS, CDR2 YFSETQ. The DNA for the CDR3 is TGCGCCAGCAGTCGTGGCCTAGCCGGCAATGAGCAGTTCTTC. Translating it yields CASSRGLAGNEQFF.

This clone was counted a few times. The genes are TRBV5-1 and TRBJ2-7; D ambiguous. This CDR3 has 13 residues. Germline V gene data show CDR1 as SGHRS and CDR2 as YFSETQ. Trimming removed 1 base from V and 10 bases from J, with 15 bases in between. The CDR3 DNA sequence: TGCGCCAGCAGCTTGTCGTTTGGGCATGCCCAGTACTTC. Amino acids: CASSLSFGHAQYF.

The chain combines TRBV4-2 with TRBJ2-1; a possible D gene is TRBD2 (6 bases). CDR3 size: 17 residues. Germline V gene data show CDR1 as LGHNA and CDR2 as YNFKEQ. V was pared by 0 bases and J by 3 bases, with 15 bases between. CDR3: CASSQDSGRAIYNEQFF. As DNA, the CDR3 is TGTGCCAGCAGCCAAGATAGCGGCAGGGCCATCTACAATGAGCAGTTCTTC.

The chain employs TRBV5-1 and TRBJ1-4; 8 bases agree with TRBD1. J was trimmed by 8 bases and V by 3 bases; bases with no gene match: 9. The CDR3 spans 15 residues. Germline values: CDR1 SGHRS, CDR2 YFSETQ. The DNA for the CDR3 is TGCGCCAGCAGCTCAACCGGGACAGGTGAAGAAAAACTGTTTTTT. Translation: CASSSTGTGEEKLFF.

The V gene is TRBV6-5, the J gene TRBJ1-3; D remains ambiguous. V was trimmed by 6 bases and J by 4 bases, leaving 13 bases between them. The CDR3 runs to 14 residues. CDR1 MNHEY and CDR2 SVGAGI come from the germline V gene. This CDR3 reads CASRTGRGGNTIYF. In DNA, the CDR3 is TGTGCCAGCAGGACCGGACGAGGGGGAAACACCATATATTTT.

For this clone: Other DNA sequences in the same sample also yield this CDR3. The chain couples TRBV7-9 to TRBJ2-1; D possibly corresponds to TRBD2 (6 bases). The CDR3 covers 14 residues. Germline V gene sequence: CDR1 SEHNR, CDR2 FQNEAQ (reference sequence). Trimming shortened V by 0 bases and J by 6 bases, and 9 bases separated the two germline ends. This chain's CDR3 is CASSLAGGSNEQFF. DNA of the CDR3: TGTGCCAGCAGCTTAGCGGGAGGTTCCAATGAGCAGTTCTTC.